This passage covers 27 T cell receptor beta chains from one sample sequenced in a study of blood T cell repertoires in COVID-19. Only in-frame clones appear in the TCRdb table, and some are missing; sequencing was by immunoSEQ multiplex PCR. The data contain 150,000 to 160,000 clones, around nine tenths of them singletons. The sequenced sample consisted of peripheral blood. The receptors come from a woman in her seventies with acute or convalescent COVID-19.

The rearrangement links TRBV6-2 or TRBV6-3 to TRBJ1-3; D unresolved. The germline V gene has CDR1 MNHEY and CDR2 SVGEGT. CDR3 length equals 15 residues. V was trimmed by 0 bases and J by 0 bases, leaving 6 bases between them. The CDR3 DNA follows: TGTGCCAGCAGTTACTCAAGGAGCTCTGGAAACACCATATATTTT. This translates into CASSYSRSSGNTIYF.

CDR3 loop: CAWGGQVQNTIYF. The CDR3 DNA sequence: TGTGCCTGGGGGGGACAGGTTCAAAACACCATATATTTT. This chain connects TRBV30 to TRBJ1-3; 8 bases are a match to TRBD1. This CDR3 is 13 amino acids long. Germline CDR1 reads GTSNPN; CDR2 reads SVGIG (reference sequence). V trimming: 5 bases; J trimming: 6 bases; junction bases outside the gene matches: 6.

Only one count was recorded for this clone. The V and J genes are TRBV18 and TRBJ1-6; 7 bases match TRBD1. The germline CDR1 and CDR2 sequences are KGHSH and LQKENI. V was pared by 1 base and J by 8 bases, with 5 bases of the junction left unmatched. This CDR3 is 15 amino acids long. The CDR3 here is CASSPLDRADSPLHF. The CDR3 DNA is TGTGCCAGCTCACCACTCGACAGGGCGGATTCACCCCTCCACTTT.

The gene calls are TRBV14 and TRBJ2-3; D ambiguous. CDR1 is SGHDN and CDR2 is FVKESK in the germline V gene. V shed 1 base and J shed 8 bases, with 10 bases lying between them. This CDR3 spans 13 amino acids. In DNA, the CDR3 is TGTGCCAGCAGCCAAGGAAAACTCTTTACGCAGTATTTT. Its translation: CASSQGKLFTQYF.

J is TRBJ2-4 and V is TRBV19; 8 bases align to TRBD1. Per the germline V gene, CDR1 is LNHDA and CDR2 is SQIVND (reference sequence). V gave up 3 bases and J gave up 2 bases; unmatched junction bases: 9. The CDR3 is 17 residues long. CDR3 coding DNA: TGTGCCAGTAGTATTAACTTTAGGACAGGGTCCAAAAACATTCAGTACTTC. Residues: CASSINFRTGSKNIQYF.

The sample holds one count of this clone. V is TRBV7-2 and J is TRBJ2-7, with 9 bases fitting TRBD2. Germline V gene lookup returns CDR1 SGHTA and CDR2 FQGNSA. The CDR3 runs 15 residues. J was trimmed by 6 bases and V by 1 base; bases with no gene match: 7. This chain's CDR3 is CASSLDAGGPSEQYF. The CDR3 DNA follows: TGTGCCAGCAGCTTAGACGCGGGGGGGCCCTCCGAGCAGTACTTC.

The chain carries TRBV15 and TRBJ2-5; no definite D call. The CDR3 contains 13 residues. V was pared by 0 bases and J by 5 bases, with 7 bases between. Looked up from germline, CDR1 is LNHNV and CDR2 is YYDKDF (reference sequence). The CDR3 bases are TGTGCCACCAGCAGAGATCTCCGGGAGACCCAGTACTTC. As protein: CATSRDLRETQYF.

The chain recombines TRBV18 with TRBJ1-5, with D unresolved. Deletions cut 6 bases from V and 7 bases from J, with 13 bases between. Germline values: CDR1 KGHSH, CDR2 LQKENI. CDR3 length: 13 residues. Here the CDR3 reads CASSPATGQPQHF. CDR3 sequence (DNA): TGTGCCAGCTCGCCGGCGACGGGACAGCCCCAGCATTTT.

The chain couples TRBV7-2 to TRBJ1-5; TRBD1 agrees at 7 bases. The CDR3 contains 15 residues. In germline, CDR1 is SGHTA, CDR2 FQGNSA. Losses at the gene ends were 5 bases for V and 5 bases for J; bases not matched to a gene: 9. Here the CDR3 DNA reads TGTGCCAGCAGCCCCAGGGCAGGGGGGTATCAGCCCCAGCATTTT. Translation gives CASSPRAGGYQPQHF. Variable domain in full (rest from reference TRBV7-2 and TRBJ1-5): GAGVSQSPSNKVTEKGKDVELRCDPISGHTALYWYRQSLGQGLEFLIYFQGNSAPDKSGLPSDRFSAERTGGSVSTLTIQRTQQEDSAVYLCASSPRAGGYQPQHFGDGTRLSIL.

This clone showed up just once. The chain links TRBV7-2 to TRBJ2-5; D possibly corresponds to TRBD1 (6 bases). V lost 0 bases, J lost 5 bases, and 13 bases lay in between. From germline, CDR1 is SGHTA and CDR2 FQGNSA. The CDR3 totals 15 residues. The CDR3 sequence: CASSLARGSGETQYF. CDR3 sequence (DNA): TGTGCCAGCAGCTTAGCCAGGGGAAGTGGGGAGACCCAGTACTTC.

In its sample, this clone was seen once. The V call is TRBV20-1, the J call TRBJ1-5; TRBD1 might be the D (5 bases). This CDR3 has 14 amino acids. The ends were cut back, 3 bases at V and 6 bases at J, with 15 bases in the middle. Germline values: CDR1 DFQATT, CDR2 SNEGSKA (reference sequence). CDR3: CSASLGTSSQPQHF. The CDR3 DNA reads as TGCAGTGCTAGTCTAGGGACTTCGAGTCAGCCCCAGCATTTT.

In nucleotides, the CDR3 is TGTGCCAGCAGCATCCCCGTCACCTTC. Its protein is CASSIPVTF. The chain carries TRBV11-2 and TRBJ1-2, with D unclear. This CDR3 is built from 9 residues. V lost 5 bases and J 13 bases, leaving 8 bases between the germline ends. Germline V gene sequence: CDR1 SGHAT, CDR2 FQNNGV.

The rearrangement uses TRBV24-1 and TRBJ2-1, with 9 nucleotides matching TRBD2. V lost 1 base, J lost 5 bases, and 8 bases stayed unmatched. Germline CDR1 KGHDR, CDR2 SFDVKD. The CDR3 has 17 amino acids. This CDR3 reads CATSDFLGGGENNEQFF. DNA for the CDR3: TGTGCCACCAGTGATTTTCTCGGCGGGGGGGAGAACAATGAGCAGTTCTTC.

The V call is TRBV3-1 (or the pseudogene TRBV3-2), the J call TRBJ1-2, with TRBD1 identical over 10 bases. This CDR3 region has 15 residues. After removal of 4 bases from V and 4 bases from J, the junction contained 6 bases not matched to a gene. Germline assignment: CDR1 LGHDT and CDR2 YNNKEL (reference sequence). The CDR3 sequence: CASSPRDRGGYGYTF. The CDR3 nucleotides read TGTGCCAGCAGCCCCCGGGACAGGGGAGGCTATGGCTACACCTTC.

The V gene is TRBV3-1 (or the pseudogene TRBV3-2), the J gene TRBJ2-1; 7 bases match TRBD1. Trimming at V came to 6 bases and at J to 3 bases, leaving 8 bases not matched to a gene. Germline CDR1 and CDR2: LGHDT and YNNKEL (reference sequence). The CDR3 sequence is 15 residues long. Written as DNA, the CDR3 is TGTGCCAGCAGGCGCGTAGGGGGCGACTACAATGAGCAGTTCTTC. Residues: CASRRVGGDYNEQFF.

The genes are TRBV23-1 and TRBJ2-7; 8 bases align to TRBD1. TRBV23-1 is designated an ORF whose function remains uncertain. V was pared by 3 bases and J by 3 bases, with 13 bases of the junction left unmatched. This CDR3 is built from 17 residues. The CDR3 spells CASSHSRDRRGNYEQYV. The CDR3 nucleotides are TGCGCCAGCAGTCATTCCCGGGACAGGAGGGGAAACTACGAGCAGTACGTC.

As regards this clone: In the same sample, other DNA sequences code for this CDR3. The chain couples TRBV18 to TRBJ2-1, with D perhaps matching TRBD2 (6 bases). Germline values: CDR1 KGHSH, CDR2 LQKENI. The ends were cut back, 6 bases at V and 4 bases at J, with 19 bases in the middle. The CDR3 has 16 residues. The CDR3 loop is CASSPPLRGDYNEQFF. CDR3 in DNA: TGTGCCAGCTCCCCGCCCCTTCGCGGGGATTACAATGAGCAGTTCTTC.

The V gene is TRBV7-2, the J gene TRBJ1-1; D perhaps matches TRBD1 (6 bases). This CDR3 is 16 amino acids long. Trimming left V 5 bases short and J 1 base short, with 17 bases between. In germline, CDR1 is SGHTA, CDR2 FQGNSA. CDR3 coding DNA: TGTGCCAGCAGCAAAGGGGGTATATTAGGGAACACTGAAGCTTTCTTT. Translation gives CASSKGGILGNTEAFF.

The chain employs TRBV27 and TRBJ1-2; tentatively, D is TRBD1 (5 bases). The germline V gene encodes CDR1 MNHEY and CDR2 SMNVEV (reference sequence). The CDR3 length is 16 residues. Between the trimmed V and J ends, which lost 5 bases and 4 bases, there was a span of 20 bases. The CDR3 loop reads CASSPSTFQGGYGYTF. The DNA for the CDR3 is TGTGCCAGCAGTCCCAGTACGTTCCAGGGCGGCTATGGCTACACCTTC.

For the CDR3, the DNA is TGTGCCAGCAGCCGGACCTTACTGGGAGGCTCCTACAATGAGCAGTTCTTC. Translated: CASSRTLLGGSYNEQFF. This chain joins TRBV5-8 and TRBJ2-1; the D gene is possibly TRBD2 (6 bases). The CDR3 runs to 17 residues. In germline, CDR1 is SGHTS, CDR2 YDEGEE. V was pared by 4 bases and J by 0 bases, with 17 bases between.

J is TRBJ1-5 and V is TRBV7-5. TRBV7-5 is marked as a pseudogene. The CDR3 spans 12 residues. The CDR3 sequence is CARSLSGQPQHF. The CDR3 DNA follows: TGTGCCAGAAGCTTATCCGGTCAGCCCCAGCATTTT.

This clone was detected once. The chain is built from TRBV18 and TRBJ1-6; TRBD1 is a possible D gene (5 bases). CDR1 KGHSH and CDR2 LQKENI come from the germline V gene. The CDR3 length is 16 residues. The V end lost 5 bases, the J end lost 9 bases, and 20 bases lay between the germline ends. CDR3 in amino acids: CASSADGPGLGSPLHF. DNA for the CDR3: TGTGCCAGCTCAGCTGACGGTCCAGGGCTGGGTTCACCCCTCCACTTT. Supplemented by reference TRBV18 and TRBJ1-6, the full variable domain reads NAGVMQNPRHLVRRRGQEARLRCSPMKGHSHVYWYRQLPEEGLKFMVYLQKENIIDESGMPKERFSAEFPKEGPSILRIQQVVRGDSAAYFCASSADGPGLGSPLHFGNGTRLTVT.

CDR3: CASSQRQGGELFF. Here the CDR3 DNA reads TGTGCCAGCAGCCAACGACAGGGTGGAGAACTGTTTTTT. The chain joins TRBV7-6 to TRBJ1-4, with TRBD1 identical over 7 bases. The V gene end was trimmed by 5 bases and the J gene end by 12 bases; junction bases not matched to a gene: 9. The germline CDR1 and CDR2 sequences are SGHVS and FNYEAQ. The length of the CDR3 is 13 residues.

The chain is built from TRBV27 and TRBJ1-2, with 7 bases lining up with TRBD1. With V trimmed by 5 bases and J by 0 bases, 15 bases remained unmatched. Germline values: CDR1 MNHEY, CDR2 SMNVEV (reference sequence). CDR3 length: 18 residues. As DNA, the CDR3 is TGTGCCAGCAGTCCCTCTTCCGGGACAGCGACTTCTAACTATGGCTACACCTTC. It codes for CASSPSSGTATSNYGYTF.

V and J are TRBV10-3 and TRBJ1-1, with 7 positions matching TRBD1. The CDR3 loop spans 13 amino acids. The junction had 7 bases not matched to a gene; V was cut back by 10 bases and J by 2 bases. Germline lookup yields CDR1 ENHRY and CDR2 SYGVKD. The chain's CDR3 is CATRGTDNTEAFF. The CDR3 DNA follows: TGTGCCACACGGGGGACAGACAACACTGAAGCTTTCTTT.

The CDR3 is CASRKASDGGGYTF. CDR3 bases: TGTGCCAGCAGAAAGGCTTCGGACGGGGGTGGCTACACCTTC. The V gene is TRBV2, the J gene TRBJ1-2; D might be TRBD1 (5 bases). Trimming took off 6 bases at V and 7 bases at J, with 18 bases between the two ends. The CDR3 is 14 amino acids. Germline CDR1 reads SNHLY; CDR2 reads FYNNEI. Supplemented by reference TRBV2 and TRBJ1-2, the full variable domain reads EPEVTQTPSHQVTQMGQEVILRCVPISNHLYFYWYRQILGQKVEFLVSFYNNEISEKSEIFDDQFSVERPDGSNFTLKIRSTKLEDSAMYFCASRKASDGGGYTFGSGTRLTVV.

The rearrangement uses TRBV6-5 and TRBJ1-2, with D perhaps TRBD1 (5 bases). The germline CDR1 and CDR2 sequences are MNHEY and SVGAGI. The V end was cut by 2 bases, the J end by 2 bases, with 15 bases between. The CDR3 length is 16 residues. CDR3 bases: TGTGCCAGCAGTTACGCTGACAGTAGGCCCAACTATGGCTACACCTTC. This gives the protein CASSYADSRPNYGYTF.